This T cell receptor (beta chain) was observed in a study of Graves' ophthalmopathy and Graves' hyperthyroidism. Study-level points and caveats: Discrimination between ophthalmopathy and stable hyperthyroidism by a 13-signature model showed about 85% sensitivity and 70% to 82% specificity. Sensitivity of about 70% and specificity of roughly 78% were achieved by the model that predicted ophthalmopathy progression.

V was trimmed by 3 bases and J by 2 bases, leaving 10 bases between them. There are 14 residues in the CDR3. The germline CDR1 and CDR2 sequences are DFQATT and SNEGSKA (reference sequence). RNA transcripts yielded amplified TCR beta CDR3 regions. Scientists carried out first-round RT-PCR using HTBI primers and then a second-round multiplex PCR. TCRdb independently ran MiXCR on the multiplex PCR reads; one entry per CDR3 protein. The sample has 1 million to 1.3 million distinct CDR3 sequences, less than 45% seen once. This clonotype was observed at least ten times. Its antigen is not known. This sequence joins TRBV20-1 and TRBJ1-4; no clear D. The material sequenced was peripheral blood or thyroid tissue (not recorded which). This sequence originates from an adult man with Graves' hyperthyroidism. CDR3 residues: CSARGATTNEKLFF. CDR3 nucleotide sequence: TGCAGTGCTAGGGGAGCTACTACTAATGAAAAACTGTTTTTT.